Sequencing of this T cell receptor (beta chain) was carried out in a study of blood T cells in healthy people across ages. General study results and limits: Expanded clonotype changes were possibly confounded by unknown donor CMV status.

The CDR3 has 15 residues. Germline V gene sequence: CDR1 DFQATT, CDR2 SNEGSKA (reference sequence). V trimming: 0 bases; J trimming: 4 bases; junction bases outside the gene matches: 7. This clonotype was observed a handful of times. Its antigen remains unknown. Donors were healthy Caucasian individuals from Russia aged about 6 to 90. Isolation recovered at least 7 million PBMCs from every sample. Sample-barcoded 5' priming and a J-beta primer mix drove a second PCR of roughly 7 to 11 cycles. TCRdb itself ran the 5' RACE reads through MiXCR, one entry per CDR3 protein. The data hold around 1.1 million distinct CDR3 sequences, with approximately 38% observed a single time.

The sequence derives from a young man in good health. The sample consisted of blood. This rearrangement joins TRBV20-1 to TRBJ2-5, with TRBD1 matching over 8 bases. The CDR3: CSARDLTGGRETQYF. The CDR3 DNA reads TGCAGTGCTAGAGACCTTACAGGGGGTAGAGAGACCCAGTACTTC.